The 27 T cell receptor beta chains below all came from one sample that was sequenced in a study of blood T cells in healthy people across ages. Using a J-beta primer mix together with a sample-barcoded 5' primer, a second PCR was run for roughly 7 to 11 cycles. TCRdb re-called the 5' RACE reads through MiXCR, storing one row per CDR3 protein. The sample shows 550,000 to 800,000 distinct CDR3 sequences, around 32% of them seen only once. The specimen sequenced was blood. These TCRs come from a woman older than 75 in good health.

The rearrangement joins TRBV10-3 to TRBJ1-6; D is possibly TRBD1 (5 bases). The CDR3 covers 12 residues. V was shortened by 6 bases and J by 8 bases, with 8 bases between the two germline ends. From germline, CDR1 is ENHRY and CDR2 SYGVKD. CDR3 sequence reads: CAIRQGDSPLHF. CDR3 nucleotides: TGTGCCATCAGGCAAGGGGATTCACCCCTCCACTTT.

V and J are TRBV11-2 and TRBJ1-2; D is unresolved. The V end was cut by 3 bases, the J end by 6 bases, with 14 bases between. The CDR3 length is 14 residues. CDR1 and CDR2 (germline): SGHAT, FQNNGV. DNA of the CDR3: TGTGCCAGCAGCTTCCTTGACGGCGCTGATGGCTACACCTTC. Translation gives CASSFLDGADGYTF.

To note about this clonotype: A much bigger clone sits one base away, suggesting this may be a read error. The chain has TRBV5-1 and TRBJ2-7; D possibly matches TRBD1 or TRBD2 (5 bases each). Germline V lookup: CDR1 SGHRS, CDR2 YFSETQ. V was trimmed by 3 bases and J by 3 bases, leaving 13 bases between them. CDR3 length: 14 amino acids. The CDR3 here is CASSWDPKGYEQYF. CDR3 bases: TGCGCCAGCAGCTGGGACCCGAAGGGCTACGAGCAGTACTTC.

This clonotype was observed a handful of times. At one of its ends the junction is not consistent with the germline gene, which may arise from a read error. The rearrangement uses TRBV7-2 and TRBJ2-7, with D uncertain. Germline V gene sequence: CDR1 SGHTA, CDR2 FQGNSA. The CDR3 contains 14 residues. The CDR3 region has the DNA TGTGCCAACAGCTTAGTGGCGGCCCGCAACGAGCAGTACTTC. The encoded protein is CANSLVAARNEQYF.

In its sample, this clonotype was seen a few times. A much larger clone differs by one base, so this may be a read error. The chain uses TRBV5-1 and TRBJ2-7; a weak D match, TRBD2 (5 bases). This CDR3 spans 12 amino acids. Germline CDR1 SGHRS, CDR2 YFSETQ. The V and J ends lost 4 bases and 5 bases respectively, with 10 bases between them. CDR3 in DNA: TGCGCCAGCAGCGGGAGTCGGAACGAGCAGTACTTC. Its translation: CASSGSRNEQYF. Supplemented by reference TRBV5-1 and TRBJ2-7, the full variable domain reads KAGVTQTPRYLIKTRGQQVTLSCSPISGHRSVSWYQQTPGQGLQFLFEYFSETQRNKGNFPGRFSGRQFSNSRSEMNVSTLELGDSALYLCASSGSRNEQYFGPGTRLTVT.

This clonotype was observed once. The genes are TRBV12-3 or TRBV12-4 and TRBJ1-5; D is perhaps TRBD1 (5 bases). V gave up 6 bases and J gave up 0 bases, with 12 bases separating them. CDR3 length: 15 residues. CDR3 nucleotides: TGTGCCAGCAGGGCAGGGTATGGTAGCAATCAGCCCCAGCATTTT. Translated: CASRAGYGSNQPQHF.

This clonotype came up many times. The junction departs from the called germline gene at one end, perhaps through a read error. As DNA, the CDR3 is TGTGCTAGCAGCCCTTCGCCAGCGGGGGGTCATTCTATCACAGATACGCAGTATTTT. Its protein is CASSPSPAGGHSITDTQYF. This chain uses TRBV7-7 with TRBJ2-3, with 9 bases matching TRBD2. CDR3 length: 19 residues. Germline CDR1 is SSHAT and CDR2 is FNYEAQ (reference sequence).

This clonotype has a handful of counts. The genes are TRBV10-3 and TRBJ1-1; D is perhaps TRBD1 (6 bases). There are 13 residues in the CDR3. Germline CDR1 ENHRY, CDR2 SYGVKD. Trimming left V 11 bases short and J 4 bases short, with 17 bases between. This CDR3 reads CASEGGVGTEAFF. For the CDR3, the DNA is TGTGCCTCCGAGGGGGGGGTGGGCACTGAAGCTTTCTTT.

The V call is TRBV4-1, the J call TRBJ1-1; D might be TRBD1 (5 bases). The CDR3 covers 14 residues. The ends were cut back, 3 bases at V and 10 bases at J, with 18 bases in the middle. Per the germline V gene, CDR1 is MGHRA and CDR2 is YSYEKL. Written as DNA, the CDR3 is TGCGCCAGCAGCCAGATTGGACACCAATACAGAGCTTTCTTT. Translating gives CASSQIGHQYRAFF.

J is TRBJ2-3 and V is TRBV7-3; TRBD2 agrees at 12 bases. J was trimmed by 1 base and V by 5 bases; bases with no gene match: 10. The CDR3 has 18 amino acids. CDR1 and CDR2 (germline): SGHTA, FQGTGA. CDR3 in amino acids: CASSPRGLAGRGTDTQYF. In DNA form, the CDR3 reads TGTGCCAGCAGCCCCCGAGGACTAGCGGGGAGGGGCACAGATACGCAGTATTTT. The full variable domain, in which reference TRBV7-3 and TRBJ2-3 provide the parts outside the CDR3, is GAGVSQTPSNKVTEKGKYVELRCDPISGHTALYWYRQSLGQGPEFLIYFQGTGAADDSGLPNDRFFAVRPEGSVSTLKIQRTERGDSAVYLCASSPRGLAGRGTDTQYFGPGTRLTVL.

This chain uses TRBV20-1 with TRBJ2-1, with 12 positions matching TRBD2. This CDR3 contains 16 residues. J was trimmed by 7 bases and V by 3 bases; bases with no gene match: 10. Germline values: CDR1 DFQATT, CDR2 SNEGSKA (reference sequence). CDR3 residues: CSASTSGGSGGNEQFF. The CDR3 DNA sequence: TGCAGTGCTAGTACTAGCGGGGGGTCTGGGGGGAATGAGCAGTTCTTC.

A few counts support this clonotype. A read error may be the cause here, since a much bigger clone is one base away. The genes are TRBV7-3 and TRBJ2-1; unclear D gene. The J call may be incorrect, as the DNA end agrees better with TRBJ2-7. CDR1 SGHTA and CDR2 FQGTGA come from the germline V gene. This CDR3 region has 14 residues. DNA for the CDR3: TGTGCCAGCAGCTTAACGCGAGATTACAATGAGCAGTACTTC. It yields the protein CASSLTRDYNEQYF.

This clonotype was observed at least ten times. Germline and junction disagree at one end, which may indicate a read error. This chain connects TRBV5-1 to TRBJ2-3; D ambiguous. Per germline, CDR1 SGHRS and CDR2 YFSETQ. The CDR3 is 14 amino acids. CDR3 sequence reads: CASSLGDSTDTQYF. CDR3 nucleotide sequence: TGTGCCAGCAGCCTCGGCGACAGCACAGATACGCAGTATTTT.

Ten or more counts support this clonotype. The CDR3 reads CASSFGGIGEQYF. The CDR3, as DNA: TGTGCCAGCAGTTTCGGGGGGATTGGGGAGCAGTACTTC. This chain links TRBV27 with TRBJ2-5, with TRBD2 identical over 7 bases. The CDR3 is 13 residues long. With 3 bases clipped from V and 11 bases from J, the junction kept 9 bases outside the gene matches. Per germline, CDR1 MNHEY and CDR2 SMNVEV (reference sequence).

With respect to this clonotype: A much bigger clone sits one base away, suggesting this may be a read error. The rearrangement joins TRBV20-1 to TRBJ2-3; 14 bases line up with TRBD2. V shed 4 bases and J 5 bases; nucleotides not matched to a gene: 5. Germline V gene lookup returns CDR1 DFQATT and CDR2 SNEGSKA (reference sequence). The CDR3 is 15 amino acids. Here the CDR3 DNA reads TGCAGTGCTACCAGACTAGCGGGGGGGCAAGATACGCAGTATTTT. Translating it yields CSATRLAGGQDTQYF.

The chain carries TRBV25-1 and TRBJ2-3; 12 bases map to TRBD2. The CDR3 totals 16 residues. V gave up 5 bases and J gave up 9 bases; unmatched junction bases: 12. In germline, CDR1 is MGHDK, CDR2 SYGVNS. The CDR3 is CASSPPRTSGTNTQYF. The DNA for the CDR3 is TGTGCCAGCAGTCCCCCCCGGACTAGCGGGACAAACACGCAGTATTTT.

This clonotype was seen only a few times. Just one base apart from a much larger clone, this may be a read error. This chain uses TRBV20-1 with TRBJ2-7; 8 positions agree with TRBD1. CDR3 length: 14 residues. Germline assignment: CDR1 DFQATT and CDR2 SNEGSKA (reference sequence). The V gene end was trimmed by 4 bases and the J gene end by 5 bases; junction bases not matched to a gene: 10. The CDR3 loop is CSAMRTGFGNEQYF. DNA of the CDR3: TGCAGTGCTATGAGGACAGGGTTTGGGAACGAGCAGTACTTC.

This clonotype was counted many times. The genes are TRBV9 and TRBJ2-6; the match to TRBD1 covers 8 bases. The V segment lost 0 bases and the J segment 2 bases; nucleotides outside the gene matches: 4. CDR1 and CDR2 (germline): SGDLS, YYNGEE. This CDR3 is built from 17 residues. DNA for the CDR3: TGTGCCAGCAGCGTAGAAGGACAGGGACCTGGGGCCAACGTCCTGACTTTC. Its protein product is CASSVEGQGPGANVLTF.

About this clonotype: This may stem from a read error, because a much larger clone lies one nucleotide away. The DNA for the CDR3 is TGTGCCAGCAGCTCAATTAACGGGGACCCTGAAGCTTTCTTT. Protein sequence: CASSSINGDPEAFF. V usage is TRBV7-9 and J usage is TRBJ1-1, with a possible D match to TRBD1 (5 bases). This CDR3 has 14 amino acids. V lost 4 bases, J lost 6 bases, and 15 bases lay in between. Looked up from germline, CDR1 is SEHNR and CDR2 is FQNEAQ (reference sequence).

This clonotype came up a few times. This sequence may be a read error, since a much larger clone differs from it by one base. Because the CDR3 is missing its conserved closing phenylalanine or tryptophan, this is likely a read error. The V gene is TRBV7-6, the J gene TRBJ2-1, with D unclear. The CDR3 spans 15 residues. Germline lookup yields CDR1 SGHVS and CDR2 FNYEAQ. V was trimmed by 1 base and J by 4 bases, leaving 11 bases between them. CDR3 amino acids: CASSLGQSYYNEQFL. The CDR3 DNA reads as TGTGCCAGCAGCTTAGGACAATCTTATTACAATGAGCAGTTCTTA.

Details on this clonotype: A much larger clone differs from this one at a single base, so this may be a read error. This sequence joins TRBV7-8 and TRBJ2-1, with TRBD2 as a possible D gene (7 bases). The germline CDR1 and CDR2 sequences are SGHVS and FQNEAQ. This CDR3 is 15 amino acids long. Trimming took off 5 bases at V and 8 bases at J, with 19 bases between the two ends. CDR3 sequence: CASSPRGAGDYEQFF. The CDR3 DNA reads TGTGCCAGCAGCCCCCGGGGGGCGGGGGACTATGAGCAGTTCTTC.

This clonotype was seen a handful of times. V usage is TRBV7-8 and J usage is TRBJ2-2; tentative D call: TRBD2 (6 bases). Germline-derived CDR1 and CDR2 are SGHVS and FQNEAQ. CDR3 size: 13 residues. Trimming pared 1 base from V and 6 bases from J, leaving 6 bases between. The CDR3 sequence is CASSLGGAGELFF. The CDR3 DNA reads TGTGCCAGCAGCTTAGGGGGGGCCGGGGAGCTGTTTTTT.

This clonotype was found many times. V and J are TRBV20-1 and TRBJ2-1, with 8 nucleotides matching TRBD1. Germline V gene sequence: CDR1 DFQATT, CDR2 SNEGSKA (reference sequence). There are 14 residues in the CDR3. The J segment lost 4 bases and the V segment lost 5 bases, leaving 7 bases of the junction unmatched. CDR3 region: CSAEDRDLYNEQFF. The DNA for the CDR3 is TGCAGTGCTGAGGACAGGGACCTATACAATGAGCAGTTCTTC.

Many counts were recorded for this clonotype. The rearrangement joins TRBV20-1 to TRBJ2-7; D may be TRBD1 or TRBD2 (5 bases each). V was shortened by 2 bases and J by 3 bases, with 11 bases between the two germline ends. Germline V CDR1 and CDR2: DFQATT, SNEGSKA (reference sequence). The CDR3 covers 13 residues. DNA of the CDR3: TGCAGTGCTAGACTTTCAGGGAGCTACGAGCAGTACTTC. This encodes CSARLSGSYEQYF.

In this sample, this clonotype turned up once. The chain combines TRBV5-5 with TRBJ1-1, with D unresolved. Germline CDR1 SGHKS, CDR2 YYEKEE (reference sequence). There are 13 residues in the CDR3. The ends were cut back, 0 bases at V and 6 bases at J, with 9 bases in the middle. This chain's CDR3 is CASSLGGESEAFF. The CDR3 DNA sequence: TGTGCCAGCAGCTTGGGGGGAGAGTCTGAAGCTTTCTTT.

This rearrangement joins TRBV7-9 to TRBJ2-7; possibly TRBD2 for D (5 bases). CDR3 size: 15 residues. Trimming took 6 bases from V and 0 from J, leaving 15 bases between them. Germline CDR1 and CDR2: SEHNR and FQNEAQ (reference sequence). CDR3 nucleotide sequence: TGTGCCAGCAGTAAAGAGGGCTCTGCCTCCTACGAGCAGTACTTC. Its translation: CASSKEGSASYEQYF.

This clonotype was seen ten or more times. DNA of the CDR3: TGTGCCAGCAGCGCAACAAACTCAGGCTTGAATGAGCAGTTCTTC. Encoded protein: CASSATNSGLNEQFF. V usage is TRBV9 and J usage is TRBJ2-1; no clear D gene. Trimming removed 3 bases at V and 7 bases at J, with 17 bases between. Germline CDR1 SGDLS, CDR2 YYNGEE. The CDR3 is 15 residues long.